One TCR beta chain is described in this entry. As yet, its antigen is unknown. The sample is drawn from a study of cytomegalovirus exposure and HLA in healthy donors. Regarding the study as a whole: Solely CMV serostatus was available to characterize immune exposure.

PCR primers comprised 60 Vbeta and 13 Jbeta primers. The data were produced by immunoSEQ multiplex PCR, yet TCRdb's version contains in-frame clones alone and is incomplete. This sample has approximately 190,000 clones, with approximately 81% found just once. The ends lost 3 bases at V and 1 base at J; junction bases unmatched: 6. Germline V gene data show CDR1 as MGHRA and CDR2 as YSYEKL. The CDR3 is 17 amino acids. The chain has TRBV4-1 and TRBJ2-5, with 12 nucleotides matching TRBD2. The receptor was derived from a woman between 18 and 30 years old in good health and CMV-seropositive. Sequencing used PBMCs. This CDR3 reads CASSHGTTSGGQETQYF. DNA for the CDR3: TGCGCCAGCAGCCACGGAACGACTAGCGGGGGCCAAGAGACCCAGTACTTC.